This T cell receptor beta chain comes out of a study of blood T cell repertoires in COVID-19. V shed 0 bases, J shed 3 bases, and the junction held 10 bases outside the gene matches. The V gene's germline CDR1 is LGHNA and CDR2 YNFKEQ. This CDR3 has 18 amino acids. The data were produced by immunoSEQ multiplex PCR, yet TCRdb's version contains in-frame clones alone and is incomplete. In the table there are 330,000 or so clones, around 87% of which are singletons. The receptor was isolated from a man in his forties or fifties in a cohort exposed to, infected with or recovered from COVID-19 (not recorded which). Sequencing was performed on PBMCs or T cells enriched from blood (not recorded which). The chain uses TRBV4-2 and TRBJ2-3; TRBD2 matches at 9 bases. For the CDR3, the DNA is TGTGCCAGCAGCCAAGATTTTGTAGCGGGAGCAAAGACAGATACGCAGTATTTT. Its protein product is CASSQDFVAGAKTDTQYF.